The rows below give T cell receptor beta chains drawn from one sample of a study of shared clonotypes between healthy human individuals. Measured with immunoSEQ multiplex PCR; TCRdb has only the in-frame clones, and not every one. In the table there are around 650,000 clones, about 95% of which are singletons. Sample: naive CD8+ T cells sorted from blood. All receptors come from a woman in her twenties or thirties in good health. Both conserved end residues are part of each CDR3. D genes are given only for firm matches. Expanded clones are given a class, and other clones once, few, many or no size at all.

abundance: once; v_gene: TRBV5-1; len: 15; j_gene: TRBJ2-7; d_gene: TRBD2; CDR3nt: TGCGCCAGCAGCTTCGGGACTAGCGGGGCCTACGAGCAGTACTTC; CDR3aa: CASSFGTSGAYEQYF
abundance: NA; v_gene: TRBV7-8; len: 21; j_gene: TRBJ2-7; d_gene: TRBD2; CDR3nt: TGTGCCAGCAGCTTAAGCCCAGCCGGGGCGGGAGCGATAGGGTTTGGCTCCGAGCAGTACTTC; CDR3aa: CASSLSPAGAGAIGFGSEQYF
abundance: NA; v_gene: TRBV27; len: 14; j_gene: TRBJ1-5; d_gene: NA; CDR3nt: TGTGCCAGCAGTTGGGCAGGGGGCAATCAGCCCCAGCATTTT; CDR3aa: CASSWAGGNQPQHF
abundance: NA; v_gene: TRBV16; len: 15; j_gene: TRBJ1-2; d_gene: NA; CDR3nt: TGTGCCAGCAGCCAATCTGTGGCCCTATCCTATGGCTACACCTTC; CDR3aa: CASSQSVALSYGYTF
abundance: NA; v_gene: TRBV7-2; len: 14; j_gene: TRBJ2-1; d_gene: TRBD2; CDR3nt: TGTGCCAGCAGCCCCAGACTAGCGGCCAATGAGCAGTTCTTC; CDR3aa: CASSPRLAANEQFF
abundance: once; v_gene: TRBV28; len: 15; j_gene: TRBJ2-7; d_gene: TRBD2; CDR3nt: TGTGCCAGCAGTCCCAGACTAGCGGGAACCTACGAGCAGTACTTC; CDR3aa: CASSPRLAGTYEQYF
abundance: NA; v_gene: TRBV11-2; len: 16; j_gene: TRBJ2-3; d_gene: NA; CDR3nt: TGTGCCAGCAGCTTAGATGGAAGTGGGGGCACAGATACGCAGTATTTT; CDR3aa: CASSLDGSGGTDTQYF
abundance: NA; v_gene: TRBV28; len: 17; j_gene: TRBJ2-7; d_gene: NA; CDR3nt: TGTGCCAGCAGACCGGGACTCAACCCTGGCCCAGACTACGAGCAGTACTTC; CDR3aa: CASRPGLNPGPDYEQYF
abundance: NA; v_gene: TRBV9; len: 14; j_gene: TRBJ2-3; d_gene: NA; CDR3nt: TGTGCCAGCAGCCCACCCATGACCACAGATACGCAGTATTTT; CDR3aa: CASSPPMTTDTQYF
abundance: NA; v_gene: TRBV5-1; len: 15; j_gene: TRBJ2-5; d_gene: NA; CDR3nt: TGCGCCAGCAGCTCCCGAGACGGGGACGGGGAGACCCAGTACTTC; CDR3aa: CASSSRDGDGETQYF
abundance: NA; v_gene: TRBV13; len: 16; j_gene: TRBJ2-7; d_gene: NA; CDR3nt: TGTGCCAGCAGCTTAGGCCTGGCGGGCCCCCTCCACGAGCAGTACTTC; CDR3aa: CASSLGLAGPLHEQYF
abundance: NA; v_gene: TRBV29-1; len: 17; j_gene: TRBJ2-5; d_gene: TRBD1; CDR3nt: TGCAGCGTTGTCTTGGCAGGGGGCGAATCCTTACAAGAGACCCAGTACTTC; CDR3aa: CSVVLAGGESLQETQYF
abundance: NA; v_gene: TRBV6-6; len: 14; j_gene: TRBJ1-3; d_gene: NA; CDR3nt: TGTGCCCGTCCAGACCCCCAATCTGGAAACACCATATATTTT; CDR3aa: CARPDPQSGNTIYF
abundance: NA; v_gene: TRBV4-2; len: 15; j_gene: TRBJ2-7; d_gene: NA; CDR3nt: TGTGCCAGCAGCCAAGGAATCTCAGCCTCCTACGAGCAGTACTTC; CDR3aa: CASSQGISASYEQYF
abundance: NA; v_gene: TRBV4-2; len: 14; j_gene: TRBJ1-1; d_gene: NA; CDR3nt: TGTGCCAGCAGCCAAGTTGGGGGAAGCACTGAAGCTTTCTTT; CDR3aa: CASSQVGGSTEAFF
abundance: NA; v_gene: TRBV7-9; len: 16; j_gene: TRBJ2-7; d_gene: TRBD2; CDR3nt: TGTGCCAGCAGCACCCCAGATTGGGTAGCGGGAGACGAGCAGTACTTC; CDR3aa: CASSTPDWVAGDEQYF
abundance: NA; v_gene: TRBV18; len: 16; j_gene: TRBJ2-5; d_gene: TRBD2; CDR3nt: TGTGCCAGCTCACCAATGGCTAGCGGGAGAGGAGAGACCCAGTACTTC; CDR3aa: CASSPMASGRGETQYF
abundance: NA; v_gene: TRBV2; len: 14; j_gene: TRBJ1-5; d_gene: NA; CDR3nt: TGTGCCAGCAGTGTCGGTCTAGGGTATCAGCCCCAGCATTTT; CDR3aa: CASSVGLGYQPQHF
abundance: NA; v_gene: TRBV27; len: 14; j_gene: TRBJ2-1; d_gene: NA; CDR3nt: TGTGCCAGCAGTTTAGAGGAGGGCTCCAATGAGCAGTTCTTC; CDR3aa: CASSLEEGSNEQFF
abundance: NA; v_gene: TRBV7-2; len: 16; j_gene: TRBJ2-7; d_gene: NA; CDR3nt: TGTGCCAGCAGCTTAGCGGGCCAGATACTAGCCTACGAGCAGTACTTC; CDR3aa: CASSLAGQILAYEQYF
abundance: NA; v_gene: TRBV11-2; len: 15; j_gene: TRBJ2-5; d_gene: NA; CDR3nt: TGTGCCAGCAGCTTCGGCTCCCGCTTCCAAGAGACCCAGTACTTC; CDR3aa: CASSFGSRFQETQYF
abundance: NA; v_gene: TRBV27; len: 16; j_gene: TRBJ2-1; d_gene: TRBD2; CDR3nt: TGTGCCAGCAGTCCTGGGACTAGCGGGACTCGGGATGAGCAGTTCTTC; CDR3aa: CASSPGTSGTRDEQFF
abundance: once; v_gene: TRBV5-8; len: 15; j_gene: TRBJ2-7; d_gene: TRBD1; CDR3nt: TGTGCCAGCAGCTTCGGACAGGGTTTCTCCTACGAGCAGTACTTC; CDR3aa: CASSFGQGFSYEQYF
abundance: NA; v_gene: TRBV11-2; len: 14; j_gene: TRBJ2-7; d_gene: NA; CDR3nt: TGTGCCAGCAGCTCCCCCGGGGGAAGCTACGAGCAGTACTTC; CDR3aa: CASSSPGGSYEQYF
abundance: NA; v_gene: TRBV19; len: 17; j_gene: TRBJ2-7; d_gene: TRBD2; CDR3nt: TGTGCCAGTAGTATTAAACTAGCGGGAGTCGGGGAGTACGAGCAGTACTTC; CDR3aa: CASSIKLAGVGEYEQYF
abundance: NA; v_gene: TRBV7-2; len: 16; j_gene: TRBJ2-5; d_gene: NA; CDR3nt: TGTGCCAGCAGCTTAGCGATGGGTCTAGCAGCCGAGACCCAGTACTTC; CDR3aa: CASSLAMGLAAETQYF
abundance: NA; v_gene: TRBV27; len: 15; j_gene: TRBJ1-2; d_gene: TRBD1; CDR3nt: TGTGCCAGCAGTGCCGGGACAGGGGGTTTCTTTGGCTACACCTTC; CDR3aa: CASSAGTGGFFGYTF
abundance: NA; v_gene: TRBV28; len: 17; j_gene: TRBJ2-7; d_gene: TRBD2; CDR3nt: TGTGCCAGCAGTTTGGGGGTTTGGGGGACTAGCGCTGGCGAGCAGTACTTC; CDR3aa: CASSLGVWGTSAGEQYF